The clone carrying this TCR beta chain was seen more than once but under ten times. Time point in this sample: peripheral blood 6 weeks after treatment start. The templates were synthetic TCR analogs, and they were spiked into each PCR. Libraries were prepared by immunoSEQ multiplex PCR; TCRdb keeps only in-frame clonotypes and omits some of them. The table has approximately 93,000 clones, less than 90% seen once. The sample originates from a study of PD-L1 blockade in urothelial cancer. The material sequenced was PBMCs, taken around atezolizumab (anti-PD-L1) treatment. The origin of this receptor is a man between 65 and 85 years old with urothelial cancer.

For the CDR3, the DNA is TGTGCCTGGAGTGCGGGGAGGACTGAAGCTTTCTTT. Its protein is CAWSAGRTEAFF. This chain links TRBV30 with TRBJ1-1; D unresolved. The V end was cut by 1 base, the J end by 5 bases, with 8 bases between. The CDR3 runs 12 residues. CDR1 GTSNPN and CDR2 SVGIG come from the germline V gene (reference sequence).